The clone carrying this TCR beta chain was picked up one time. These data originate in a study of blood T cell repertoires in COVID-19. The wider study: PBMCs, B-cell-depleted T cells, or T cells provided the cDNA or gDNA that made up the material.

The study recruited people aged 18 to 89 years across approximately 24 US areas. The study assigned cohorts using participant-reported clinical history. What the recovered Cohort 3 donors had was two negative PCRs, clearance, or symptom resolution. The CDR3 is 11 residues long. V was cut by 2 bases and J by 8 bases, with 9 bases left in between. The germline V gene has CDR1 GTSNPN and CDR2 SVGIG (reference sequence). Sequencing used immunoSEQ multiplex PCR; TCRdb keeps in-frame clones, though not all of them. The table records about 130,000 clones, around 88% of them present only once. The clonotype originates from a woman aged 45-65 years who had recovered from COVID-19. Material for sequencing was PBMCs or T cells enriched from blood (not recorded which). The chain links TRBV30 to TRBJ1-2; weak D call: TRBD1 (5 bases). The CDR3 protein is CAWSSREGYTF. The CDR3 DNA reads TGTGCCTGGAGTTCCAGGGAAGGCTACACCTTC.